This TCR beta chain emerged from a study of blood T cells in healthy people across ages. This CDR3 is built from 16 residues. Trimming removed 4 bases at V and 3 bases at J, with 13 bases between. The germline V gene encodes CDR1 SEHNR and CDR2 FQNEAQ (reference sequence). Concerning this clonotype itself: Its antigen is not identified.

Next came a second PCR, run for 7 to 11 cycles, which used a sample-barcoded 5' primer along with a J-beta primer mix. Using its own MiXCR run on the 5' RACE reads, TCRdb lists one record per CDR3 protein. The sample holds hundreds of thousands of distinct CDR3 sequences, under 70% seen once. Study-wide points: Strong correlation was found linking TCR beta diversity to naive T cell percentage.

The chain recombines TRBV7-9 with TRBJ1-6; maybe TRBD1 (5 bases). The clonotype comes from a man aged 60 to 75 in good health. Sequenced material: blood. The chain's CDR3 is CASSSGDGNYNSPLHF. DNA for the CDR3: TGTGCCAGCAGCTCGGGGGACGGAAACTATAATTCACCCCTCCACTTT. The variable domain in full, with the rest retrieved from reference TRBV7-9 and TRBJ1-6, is DTGVSQNPRHKITKRGQNVTFRCDPISEHNRLYWYRQTLGQGPEFLTYFQNEAQLEKSRLLSDRFSAERPKGSFSTLEIQRTEQGDSAMYLCASSSGDGNYNSPLHFGNGTRLTVT.